This T cell receptor beta chain was identified during a study of CD8+CD57+ T cells in acquired aplastic anemia. Study-wide context: CD4+ cells from healthy donors averaged about 10.8 million reads.

In this sample, this clonotype turned up a few times. Antigen: not known. According to the study, genomic DNA was the template for TCR beta VDJ and CDR3 profiling. TCRdb itself ran the reads through MiXCR, one entry per CDR3 protein. The table lists about 81,000 distinct CDR3 sequences, 40% to 55% of them singletons. Study conclusions and caveats: Researchers report that fewer than 35 CD8+ CDR3 sequences appeared in both patients and controls.

CDR1 and CDR2 from the germline V gene are SGDLS and YYNGEE. This CDR3 has 12 amino acids. The V and J ends lost 4 bases and 9 bases respectively, with 11 bases between them. The V call is TRBV9, the J call TRBJ2-1, with D perhaps given as TRBD1 or TRBD2 (5 bases each). Sequences were obtained from sorted CD4+, CD8+, or CD8+CD57+ T cells (not recorded which) from PBMCs. This clonotype was sampled from a human donor in good health, serving as a control. For the CDR3, the DNA is TGTGCCAGCAGCTCACCCGGGGCTGAGCAGTTCTTC. Encoded protein: CASSSPGAEQFF.